These 7 T cell receptor beta chains share one sample of origin, sequenced in a study of CD8 T cells in ankylosing spondylitis. TCRdb used MiXCR to reprocess the 5' RACE reads, holding one entry per CDR3 protein. The data show around 280,000 distinct CDR3 sequences, roughly 20% seen once. Sequenced input: blood, either unsorted or a sorted T cell fraction (not recorded which). Receptors originate from a male donor with ankylosing spondylitis or in good health (not recorded which).

A few counts support this clonotype. This chain links TRBV5-1 with TRBJ2-1, with no clear D. V dropped 0 bases and J dropped 5 bases, with 12 bases sitting between them. Per the germline V gene, CDR1 is SGHRS and CDR2 is YFSETQ. The length of the CDR3 is 15 residues. The CDR3 is CASSLVLSADNEQFF. The CDR3 bases are TGCGCCAGCAGCTTGGTTCTATCGGCAGACAATGAGCAGTTCTTC.

This clonotype was picked up many times. V is TRBV10-3 and J is TRBJ2-7, with TRBD2 matching 7 bases. The CDR3 has 14 amino acids. J was trimmed by 4 bases and V by 2 bases; bases with no gene match: 5. Per the germline V gene, CDR1 is ENHRY and CDR2 is SYGVKD. The CDR3 reads CAISEGVGGYEQYV. DNA for the CDR3: TGTGCCATCAGTGAGGGTGTGGGAGGGTACGAGCAGTACGTC.

This chain joins TRBV6-1 and TRBJ1-3, with TRBD1 as a possible D gene (5 bases). This CDR3 comprises 15 residues. The ends were cut back, 6 bases at V and 0 bases at J, with 12 bases in the middle. Germline loops: CDR1 MNHNS, CDR2 SASEGT. This CDR3 reads CASRRDGGSGNTIYF. The CDR3 bases are TGTGCCAGCAGACGGGACGGCGGCTCTGGAAACACCATATATTTT.

This clonotype was observed a handful of times. The chain has TRBV12-3 or TRBV12-4 and TRBJ2-2, with 7 bases lining up with TRBD1. The V gene end was trimmed by 5 bases and the J gene end by 4 bases; junction bases not matched to a gene: 10. The CDR3 sequence is 16 residues long. Here the CDR3 DNA reads TGTGCCAGCAGTGGGTTAACAGGGGTTACCACCGGGGAGCTGTTTTTT. This codes for CASSGLTGVTTGELFF.

V and J are TRBV24-1 and TRBJ2-3; maybe TRBD1 (6 bases). V lost 4 bases to trimming and J lost 0 bases, with 13 bases between them. The V gene's germline CDR1 is KGHDR and CDR2 SFDVKD. CDR3 size: 16 residues. The CDR3 here is CATSDPGTSSTDTQYF. The CDR3, as DNA: TGTGCCACCAGTGACCCCGGGACATCTAGCACAGATACGCAGTATTTT.

DNA of the CDR3: TGTGCCAGCAGCTCAACTGCTAGGAATGAGCAGTTCTTC. Translated: CASSSTARNEQFF. The chain uses TRBV5-5 and TRBJ2-1; no firm D call. From germline, CDR1 is SGHKS and CDR2 YYEKEE (reference sequence). The CDR3 sequence is 13 residues long. The ends were cut back, 3 bases at V and 7 bases at J, with 11 bases in the middle. Complete variable domain (other parts from reference TRBV5-5 and TRBJ2-1): DAGVTQSPTHLIKTRGQQVTLRCSPISGHKSVSWYQQVLGQGPQFIFQYYEKEERGRGNFPDRFSARQFPNYSSELNVNALLLGDSALYLCASSSTARNEQFFGPGTRLTVL.

The chain is built from TRBV6-4 and TRBJ2-1, with D perhaps assigned TRBD1 or TRBD2 (5 bases each). Germline V gene data show CDR1 as MRHNA and CDR2 as SNTAGT. The CDR3 has 16 amino acids. V was shortened by 2 bases and J by 5 bases, with 16 bases between the two germline ends. For the CDR3, the DNA is TGTGCCAGCAGTGACGCGGCCCGATGGGGGAACAATGAGCAGTTCTTC. Amino acid sequence: CASSDAARWGNNEQFF.